The next 13 T cell receptor beta chains were all read from a single sample in a study of beta chain features in type 1 diabetes. The investigators reverse transcribed all of the isolated RNA, so they sequenced expressed TCRB transcripts. Produced via immunoSEQ multiplex PCR; TCRdb's table is partial and in-frame only. The sample includes around 340,000 clones, about 18% of them seen just once. Input material: naive CD4+ T cells from blood. Source of these receptors: a woman aged 18-29 years in good health.

This chain joins TRBV18 and TRBJ1-4, with 8 bases fitting TRBD1. V was pared by 5 bases and J by 0 bases, with 5 bases of the junction left unmatched. Germline V lookup: CDR1 KGHSH, CDR2 LQKENI. This CDR3 region has 16 residues. Here the CDR3 reads CASSGQGGATNEKLFF. CDR3 DNA sequence: TGTGCCAGCTCAGGACAGGGTGGCGCAACTAATGAAAAACTGTTTTTT. The full variable domain, completed using reference TRBV18 and TRBJ1-4, is NAGVMQNPRHLVRRRGQEARLRCSPMKGHSHVYWYRQLPEEGLKFMVYLQKENIIDESGMPKERFSAEFPKEGPSILRIQQVVRGDSAAYFCASSGQGGATNEKLFFGSGTQLSVL.

This chain connects TRBV30 to TRBJ2-3, with 14 bases matching TRBD2. Germline V CDR1 and CDR2: GTSNPN, SVGIG (reference sequence). This CDR3 has 16 residues. Trimming took 1 base from V and 5 from J; bases not matched to a gene: 5. CDR3 loop: CAWSARTSGRRDTQYF. The CDR3 DNA reads as TGTGCCTGGAGTGCCAGGACTAGCGGGAGGAGAGATACGCAGTATTTT.

This clone was seen a handful of times. J is TRBJ1-2 and V is TRBV29-1; 8 bases align to TRBD1. CDR1 and CDR2 from the germline V gene are SQVTM and ANQGSEA. This CDR3 has 12 amino acids. Germline trimming cut 7 bases from V and 2 bases from J; bases unmatched to any gene: 3. The CDR3 nucleotides read TGCAGCGGGAGGACAGGGAACTATGGCTACACCTTC. Residues: CSGRTGNYGYTF.

V gene TRBV5-4 combines with J gene TRBJ2-1; 10 bases line up with TRBD2. V lost 4 bases and J lost 7; bases outside the gene matches: 11. This CDR3 has 16 residues. Per the germline V gene, CDR1 is SGHNT and CDR2 is YYREEE (reference sequence). This chain's CDR3 is CASSATTSGNRNEQFF. CDR3 DNA: TGTGCCAGCAGCGCAACAACTAGCGGGAACCGGAATGAGCAGTTCTTC.

This clone showed up just a few times. This chain joins TRBV30 and TRBJ1-3; possibly TRBD1 for D (5 bases). V dropped 1 base and J dropped 4 bases, with 8 bases sitting between them. This CDR3 contains 13 residues. Germline V gene lookup returns CDR1 GTSNPN and CDR2 SVGIG (reference sequence). The CDR3 protein is CAWSEGAGNTIYF. The CDR3 bases are TGTGCCTGGAGTGAAGGGGCGGGAAACACCATATATTTT. Looking up the rest from reference TRBV30 and TRBJ1-3 gives the full variable domain: SQTIHQWPATLVQPVGSPLSLECTVEGTSNPNLYWYRQAAGRGLQLLFYSVGIGQISSEVPQNLSASRPQDRQFILSSKKLLLSDSGFYLCAWSEGAGNTIYFGEGSWLTVV.

This clone occurred a few times. This chain joins TRBV4-3 and TRBJ1-3; D is unresolved. Trimming took 6 bases from V and 0 from J, leaving 12 bases between them. Germline V gives CDR1 LGHNA, CDR2 YSLEER. The CDR3 has 15 residues. The CDR3 protein is CASRSSVLSGNTIYF. CDR3 nucleotide sequence: TGCGCCAGCAGATCGTCGGTACTCTCTGGAAACACCATATATTTT.

This clone has a handful of counts. This rearrangement joins TRBV5-1 to TRBJ2-1, with D maybe TRBD2 (6 bases). V lost 7 bases and J 2 bases, leaving 13 bases between the germline ends. CDR1 is SGHRS, CDR2 YFSETQ, per germline. This CDR3 spans 14 amino acids. In nucleotides, the CDR3 is TGCGCCAGCCAAATGGCGGGACCCTACAATGAGCAGTTCTTC. Protein: CASQMAGPYNEQFF.

V gene TRBV30 combines with J gene TRBJ2-1; 13 nucleotides agree with TRBD2. Germline V gene data show CDR1 as GTSNPN and CDR2 as SVGIG (reference sequence). The CDR3 has 14 residues. The V gene end was trimmed by 3 bases and the J gene end by 8 bases; junction bases not matched to a gene: 4. CDR3 DNA: TGTGCCTGGAGAAGGACTAGCGGGAGATATGAGCAGTTCTTC. Translation gives CAWRRTSGRYEQFF.

The chain couples TRBV7-2 to TRBJ2-1; TRBD2 aligns across 8 bases. The CDR3 has 15 amino acids. Losses at the gene ends were 2 bases for V and 9 bases for J; bases not matched to a gene: 9. The V gene's germline CDR1 is SGHTA and CDR2 FQGNSA. The CDR3 protein is CASSLRTGGFGEQFF. The DNA of the CDR3 is TGTGCCAGCAGCTTAAGAACGGGGGGGTTTGGTGAGCAGTTCTTC.

V gene TRBV27 combines with J gene TRBJ1-5; 9 bases match TRBD1. The germline CDR1 and CDR2 sequences are MNHEY and SMNVEV (reference sequence). CDR3 size: 14 residues. The ends lost 5 bases at V and 7 bases at J; junction bases unmatched: 6. The CDR3 here is CASSPLTGGQPQHF. For the CDR3, the DNA is TGTGCCAGCAGTCCTCTGACAGGGGGGCAGCCCCAGCATTTT.

The count of this clone is one. The rearrangement links TRBV5-1 to TRBJ2-5, with D possibly being TRBD1 (6 bases). This CDR3 region has 15 residues. The V and J ends lost 4 bases and 2 bases respectively, with 15 bases between them. In germline, CDR1 is SGHRS, CDR2 YFSETQ. CDR3 sequence reads: CASSLPLGGQETQYF. The CDR3 DNA reads TGCGCCAGCAGCCTCCCTCTAGGGGGTCAAGAGACCCAGTACTTC.

The table lists this clone with a few counts. The chain links TRBV9 to TRBJ2-5, with D uncertain. V was cut by 1 base and J by 2 bases, with 6 bases left in between. The CDR3 is 13 amino acids. In germline, CDR1 is SGDLS, CDR2 YYNGEE. The CDR3 coding sequence is TGTGCCAGCAGCGTACGTCTACAAGAGACCCAGTACTTC. As protein: CASSVRLQETQYF.

In this sample, this clone turned up a few times. The CDR3 DNA reads as TGCGCCAGCAGCCCGGACAGGCACGGGGGCACTGAAGCTTTCTTT. The encoded protein is CASSPDRHGGTEAFF. V is TRBV5-1 and J is TRBJ1-1; 7 bases are shared with TRBD1. CDR1 and CDR2 from the germline V gene are SGHRS and YFSETQ. The CDR3 sequence is 15 residues long. The V and J ends lost 4 bases and 4 bases, in that order; junction bases with no gene match: 10. Looking up the rest from reference TRBV5-1 and TRBJ1-1 gives the full variable domain: KAGVTQTPRYLIKTRGQQVTLSCSPISGHRSVSWYQQTPGQGLQFLFEYFSETQRNKGNFPGRFSGRQFSNSRSEMNVSTLELGDSALYLCASSPDRHGGTEAFFGQGTRLTVV.